This paragraph reports one TCR beta chain. The antigen is not known. This specimen belongs to a study of Ad26.COV2.S vaccination and SARS-CoV-2 variants. Study results and limitations: Reported findings describe substantial breadth in spike-specific CD8+ and CD4+ T cell responses following vaccination.

Described treatment: roughly 18 received Ad26.COV2.S at low or high dose, single or two shots; 5 received placebo; per-sample allocation not given. Samples analyzed were those drawn on day 63 after the first vaccine or placebo injection. TCRdb keeps only in-frame clones here, not all; method: immunoSEQ multiplex PCR. The sample contains hundreds of thousands of clones, about 89% of which appear only once. CDR3 size: 15 residues. V lost 2 bases, J lost 6 bases, and 8 bases stayed unmatched. CDR1 and CDR2 (germline): MNHNS, SASEGT. The chain couples TRBV6-1 to TRBJ2-7; 9 positions agree with TRBD1. Source: peripheral blood, taken in a trial of Ad26.COV2.S vaccine versus placebo. The receptor was isolated from a person aged 18-65 years who received the Ad26.COV2.S COVID-19 vaccine or a placebo. This chain's CDR3 is CASSELGQGSPEQYF. The CDR3 DNA reads TGTGCCAGCAGTGAACTGGGACAGGGATCCCCCGAGCAGTACTTC.